A single sample gave rise to the 32 T cell receptor beta chains below, sequenced in a study of OX40 agonist ivuxolimab in advanced cancers. The repertoire was sequenced with immunoSEQ multiplex PCR; TCRdb's copy has only in-frame clones and lacks some. This table has around 60,000 clones, around 83% appearing once. This specimen consisted of CD4+ or CD8+ T cells sorted from blood, obtained in a trial of the OX40 agonist ivuxolimab. These receptors were collected from an adult with an advanced solid tumor such as melanoma, head and neck, liver or kidney cancer.

The gene calls are TRBV25-1 and TRBJ2-7, with 12 bases fitting TRBD1. Germline CDR1 is MGHDK and CDR2 is SYGVNS. The CDR3 runs 16 residues. The V and J ends lost 1 base and 8 bases, in that order; junction bases with no gene match: 9. CDR3 DNA: TGTGCCAGCAGTGAATTGGGTTGGGGGACAGGGGGCAAGCAGTACTTC. It is translated as CASSELGWGTGGKQYF.

J is TRBJ2-7 and V is TRBV6-6; no clear D. Germline CDR1 reads MNHNY; CDR2 reads SVGAGI (reference sequence). Trimming pared 5 bases from V and 2 bases from J, leaving 13 bases between. CDR3 length: 14 amino acids. DNA of the CDR3: TGTGCCAGCAGTCGGCAGAGAAACGCCTACGAGCAGTACTTC. Amino acids: CASSRQRNAYEQYF.

J is TRBJ2-4 and V is TRBV10-2, with a possible D match to TRBD1 (6 bases). The length of the CDR3 is 15 residues. Trimming stripped 9 bases from V and 0 bases from J, with 15 bases between. Per the germline V gene, CDR1 is WSHSY and CDR2 is SAAADI. The CDR3 loop is CASLDGQLAKNIQYF. The CDR3 DNA follows: TGCGCCAGTTTGGATGGACAGTTAGCCAAAAACATTCAGTACTTC.

The rearrangement uses TRBV27 and TRBJ1-6; D might be TRBD1 (6 bases). The CDR3 consists of 14 residues. The germline V gene encodes CDR1 MNHEY and CDR2 SMNVEV (reference sequence). Trimming pared 2 bases from V and 14 bases from J, leaving 16 bases between. The CDR3 is CASSLPRGGWALHF. CDR3 nucleotides: TGTGCCAGCAGTTTACCCCGGGGGGGCTGGGCCCTCCACTTT.

CDR3 DNA sequence: TGCGCCAGCAGCCCTATTGAAATTCCTGGGTCTGGAAACACCATATATTTT. Its protein product is CASSPIEIPGSGNTIYF. This chain connects TRBV4-1 to TRBJ1-3; D uncertain. The CDR3 has 17 amino acids. CDR1 is MGHRA, CDR2 YSYEKL, per germline. Trimming took off 4 bases at V and 1 base at J, with 17 bases between the two ends.

This chain connects TRBV18 to TRBJ1-2; D not resolved. There are 15 residues in the CDR3. Germline lookup yields CDR1 KGHSH and CDR2 LQKENI. Trimming shortened V by 4 bases and J by 0 bases, and 12 bases separated the two germline ends. The CDR3 region has the DNA TGTGCCAGCTCACGAACCGAATCCGCTAACTATGGCTACACCTTC. This sequence encodes CASSRTESANYGYTF.

The V call is TRBV6-5, the J call TRBJ2-5, with 7 bases identical to TRBD2. CDR1 and CDR2 (germline): MNHEY, SVGAGI. The junction had 11 bases not matched to a gene; V was cut back by 2 bases and J by 5 bases. The CDR3 has 16 amino acids. DNA for the CDR3: TGTGCCAGCAGTTACCAGGGACTATTCTCTCGTGAGACCCAGTACTTC. Its translation: CASSYQGLFSRETQYF.

The chain recombines TRBV12-5 with TRBJ2-2; 8 bases line up with TRBD2. The CDR3 length is 14 residues. The V and J ends lost 5 bases and 5 bases, in that order; junction bases with no gene match: 4. Germline V CDR1 and CDR2: LGHNT, FRNRAP. As DNA, the CDR3 is TGTGCTAGTGGTAAACGGGAGGGGACCGGGGAGCTGTTTTTT. As protein: CASGKREGTGELFF.

The sample holds one count of this clone. The chain is built from TRBV19 and TRBJ1-5, with a weak D call TRBD1 (5 bases). This CDR3 contains 14 residues. Trimming pared 2 bases from V and 4 bases from J, leaving 9 bases between. Germline V lookup: CDR1 LNHDA, CDR2 SQIVND (reference sequence). CDR3 protein: CASSIRTRNQPQHF. Here the CDR3 DNA reads TGTGCCAGTAGTATACGGACACGGAATCAGCCCCAGCATTTT.

The chain joins TRBV5-1 to TRBJ1-2, with D unclear. CDR3 length: 14 residues. CDR1 and CDR2 (germline): SGHRS, YFSETQ. V was cut by 0 bases and J by 4 bases, with 10 bases left in between. The CDR3 sequence is CASSLETLLYGYTF. CDR3 coding DNA: TGCGCCAGCAGCTTGGAAACACTCCTCTATGGCTACACCTTC.

This clone was seen only once. The gene calls are TRBV27 and TRBJ2-3, with D perhaps matching TRBD1 (5 bases). This CDR3 comprises 15 residues. Trimming removed 6 bases at V and 2 bases at J, with 15 bases between. CDR1 and CDR2 (germline): MNHEY, SMNVEV (reference sequence). DNA of the CDR3: TGTGCCAGCAGCCAGACCAGACAGAACACAGATACGCAGTATTTT. This gives the protein CASSQTRQNTDTQYF.

Here the CDR3 DNA reads TGTGCCAGTAGTAGGATGGACAGGGTGGGTGAAAAACTGTTTTTT. Its translation is CASSRMDRVGEKLFF. The chain combines TRBV19 with TRBJ1-4; 8 nucleotides line up with TRBD1. Losses at the gene ends were 4 bases for V and 7 bases for J; bases not matched to a gene: 8. CDR1 and CDR2 from the germline V gene are LNHDA and SQIVND (reference sequence). The CDR3 length is 15 residues.

The chain recombines TRBV14 with TRBJ1-4, with TRBD1 matching 8 bases. This CDR3 region has 16 residues. Germline CDR1 is SGHDN and CDR2 is FVKESK. J was trimmed by 10 bases and V by 5 bases; bases with no gene match: 15. The CDR3 reads CASSEIGRGRRGKLFF. CDR3 DNA sequence: TGTGCCAGCAGCGAAATAGGCAGGGGGCGCAGGGGAAAACTGTTTTTT.

The chain has TRBV25-1 and TRBJ1-3; D is uncertain. This CDR3 is built from 15 residues. The germline V and J ends were trimmed by 0 bases and 4 bases, with 10 bases remaining between them. Germline V gives CDR1 MGHDK, CDR2 SYGVNS. The CDR3 spells CASSEYSGSGNTIYF. The CDR3 DNA reads TGTGCCAGCAGTGAATATTCGGGGTCAGGAAACACCATATATTTT.

The V gene is TRBV6-5, the J gene TRBJ2-5, with 9 nucleotides matching TRBD1. V gave up 6 bases and J gave up 7 bases; unmatched junction bases: 6. Germline V gene sequence: CDR1 MNHEY, CDR2 SVGAGI. The CDR3 has 13 amino acids. The CDR3 reads CASRRQGGRTQYF. The CDR3 region has the DNA TGTGCCAGCAGAAGACAGGGGGGTAGGACCCAGTACTTC.

The rearrangement uses TRBV14 and TRBJ1-2; D is unclear. This CDR3 region has 12 residues. The germline gives CDR1 SGHDN, CDR2 FVKESK. V shed 5 bases and J shed 5 bases, with 9 bases lying between them. CDR3 sequence: CASSARSYGYTF. The CDR3 DNA sequence: TGTGCCAGCAGCGCACGCTCTTATGGCTACACCTTC.

The rearrangement links TRBV4-1 to TRBJ2-7; the D gene could be TRBD1 or TRBD2 (5 bases each). Per germline, CDR1 MGHRA and CDR2 YSYEKL. The length of the CDR3 is 15 residues. With 2 bases removed from V and 1 base from J, the gap between germline ends came to 12 bases. The CDR3, as DNA: TGCGCCAGCAGCCAACCCGGGACGGGTTCCTACGAGCAGTACTTC. Translating it yields CASSQPGTGSYEQYF.

This chain links TRBV18 with TRBJ1-6; D gene ambiguous. V lost 1 base and J 7 bases, leaving 17 bases between the germline ends. The CDR3 is 17 amino acids. Germline V gene data show CDR1 as KGHSH and CDR2 as LQKENI. The CDR3 DNA is TGTGCCAGCTCACCACGCCTCGGTGGGCCGGGGAATTCACCCCTCCACTTT. Translation gives CASSPRLGGPGNSPLHF.

The chain couples TRBV2 to TRBJ2-1; D perhaps matches TRBD1 (6 bases). Trimming pared 8 bases from V and 9 bases from J, leaving 17 bases between. Germline loops: CDR1 SNHLY, CDR2 FYNNEI. This CDR3 comprises 13 residues. As DNA, the CDR3 is TGTGCCAGCCAGGGGTACGTCAGAGGTGAGCAGTTCTTC. It codes for CASQGYVRGEQFF.

The genes are TRBV5-4 and TRBJ1-5, with 7 bases that match TRBD1. The CDR3 runs 14 residues. The V and J ends lost 3 bases and 4 bases, in that order; junction bases with no gene match: 4. Germline-derived CDR1 and CDR2 are SGHNT and YYREEE (reference sequence). The CDR3 DNA reads TGTGCCAGCAGCTCACAGGGGCCAAATCAGCCCCAGCATTTT. Translation gives CASSSQGPNQPQHF.

The rearrangement links TRBV18 to TRBJ1-4; no definite D call. This CDR3 is built from 13 residues. Trimming took 2 bases from V and 2 from J, leaving 3 bases between them. Germline-derived CDR1 and CDR2 are KGHSH and LQKENI. The CDR3 DNA reads TGTGCCAGCTCACCAGGGACTAATGAAAAACTGTTTTTT. This sequence encodes CASSPGTNEKLFF.

This clone was recorded a few times. This rearrangement joins TRBV7-2 to TRBJ2-5; either TRBD1 or TRBD2 may supply D (5 bases each). Germline CDR1 and CDR2: SGHTA and FQGNSA. V gave up 4 bases and J gave up 4 bases, with 16 bases separating them. There are 15 residues in the CDR3. CDR3 nucleotide sequence: TGTGCCAGCAGCTCGCGATCATTTGGGGGAGAGACCCAGTACTTC. This codes for CASSSRSFGGETQYF. Full variable domain (remainder filled in from reference TRBV7-2 and TRBJ2-5): GAGVSQSPSNKVTEKGKDVELRCDPISGHTALYWYRQSLGQGLEFLIYFQGNSAPDKSGLPSDRFSAERTGGSVSTLTIQRTQQEDSAVYLCASSSRSFGGETQYFGPGTRLLVL.

This sequence joins TRBV5-1 and TRBJ1-1; D is undetermined. Germline-derived CDR1 and CDR2 are SGHRS and YFSETQ. The CDR3 covers 15 residues. The V gene lost 0 bases and the J gene lost 1 base, with 10 bases spanning the gap. The CDR3 bases are TGCGCCAGCAGCTTGGCCCTGTCAGGGAACACTGAAGCTTTCTTT. This codes for CASSLALSGNTEAFF. The whole variable domain, remainder taken from reference TRBV5-1 and TRBJ1-1, is KAGVTQTPRYLIKTRGQQVTLSCSPISGHRSVSWYQQTPGQGLQFLFEYFSETQRNKGNFPGRFSGRQFSNSRSEMNVSTLELGDSALYLCASSLALSGNTEAFFGQGTRLTVV.

The sample holds one count of this clone. The chain joins TRBV18 to TRBJ1-2; D gene ambiguous. The germline V and J ends were trimmed by 6 bases and 4 bases, with 12 bases remaining between them. In germline, CDR1 is KGHSH, CDR2 LQKENI. The CDR3 extends over 13 amino acids. CDR3 coding DNA: TGTGCCAGCTCGTCGGGAACCCTCTATGGCTACACCTTC. As protein: CASSSGTLYGYTF. Full variable domain (remainder filled in from reference TRBV18 and TRBJ1-2): NAGVMQNPRHLVRRRGQEARLRCSPMKGHSHVYWYRQLPEEGLKFMVYLQKENIIDESGMPKERFSAEFPKEGPSILRIQQVVRGDSAAYFCASSSGTLYGYTFGSGTRLTVV.

This chain joins TRBV27 and TRBJ2-1; 10 bases line up with TRBD2. CDR3 length: 15 residues. Trimming took 4 bases from V and 10 from J; bases not matched to a gene: 10. Germline loops: CDR1 MNHEY, CDR2 SMNVEV (reference sequence). The DNA for the CDR3 is TGTGCCAGCAGTTCCGCCCTTCTGACTAGCGGGGAGCAGTTCTTC. Amino acids: CASSSALLTSGEQFF.

The rearrangement uses TRBV5-4 and TRBJ2-1; TRBD2 agrees at 13 bases. Looked up from germline, CDR1 is SGHNT and CDR2 is YYREEE (reference sequence). There are 18 residues in the CDR3. The junction had 3 bases not matched to a gene; V was cut back by 0 bases and J by 0 bases. As DNA, the CDR3 is TGTGCCAGCAGCTTGGGGGGGACTAGCGGGGCCTCCTACAATGAGCAGTTCTTC. Its translation: CASSLGGTSGASYNEQFF.

The rearrangement joins TRBV29-1 to TRBJ1-5, with 10 bases matching TRBD1. This CDR3 is 13 amino acids long. J lost 2 bases, V lost 6 bases, and 1 base had no gene match. Germline-derived CDR1 and CDR2 are SQVTM and ANQGSEA. Here the CDR3 reads CSVTGGGNQPQHF. As DNA, the CDR3 is TGCAGCGTGACAGGGGGCGGCAATCAGCCCCAGCATTTT. Complete variable domain (other parts from reference TRBV29-1 and TRBJ1-5): SAVISQKPSRDICQRGTSLTIQCQVDSQVTMMFWYRQQPGQSLTLIATANQGSEATYESGFVIDKFPISRPNLTFSTLTVSNMSPEDSSIYLCSVTGGGNQPQHFGDGTRLSIL.

J is TRBJ1-5 and V is TRBV7-2, with D perhaps matching TRBD1 (6 bases). The CDR3 is 15 residues long. Germline V gene sequence: CDR1 SGHTA, CDR2 FQGNSA. V gave up 1 base and J gave up 6 bases, with 13 bases separating them. The CDR3 sequence is CASSLGGARSQPQHF. The DNA of the CDR3 is TGTGCCAGCAGCTTAGGGGGGGCGCGGAGTCAGCCCCAGCATTTT.

This chain joins TRBV6-5 and TRBJ1-6; 7 nucleotides line up with TRBD1. The germline V gene encodes CDR1 MNHEY and CDR2 SVGAGI. The CDR3 is 13 residues long. V shed 6 bases and J 9 bases; nucleotides not matched to a gene: 5. CDR3 in DNA: TGTGCCAGCAGCCAACAGGGGAGTTCACCCCTCCACTTT. Its translation is CASSQQGSSPLHF.

A single count supports this clone. V and J are TRBV19 and TRBJ1-1; D call uncertain. Germline loops: CDR1 LNHDA, CDR2 SQIVND (reference sequence). The CDR3 spans 15 residues. Deletions cut 5 bases from V and 4 bases from J, with 17 bases between. CDR3 loop: CASSYSASRATEAFF. CDR3 nucleotide sequence: TGTGCCAGTAGTTACTCGGCCTCGAGGGCCACTGAAGCTTTCTTT.

V gene TRBV15 combines with J gene TRBJ1-1; weak D call: TRBD1 (6 bases). Germline V gives CDR1 LNHNV, CDR2 YYDKDF (reference sequence). The germline V and J ends were trimmed by 1 base and 1 base, with 10 bases remaining between them. The CDR3 has 15 residues. CDR3 DNA: TGTGCCACCAGCAGAGGTGGGGGCGGGAACACTGAAGCTTTCTTT. Translated, it gives CATSRGGGGNTEAFF.

The chain recombines TRBV5-1 with TRBJ2-5; 7 bases map to TRBD1. Germline V gene sequence: CDR1 SGHRS, CDR2 YFSETQ. V was pared by 4 bases and J by 3 bases, with 9 bases of the junction left unmatched. The CDR3 has 15 residues. The CDR3 DNA is TGCGCCAGCAGCGCCCGGACAGGACGGGAAGAGACCCAGTACTTC. This codes for CASSARTGREETQYF.